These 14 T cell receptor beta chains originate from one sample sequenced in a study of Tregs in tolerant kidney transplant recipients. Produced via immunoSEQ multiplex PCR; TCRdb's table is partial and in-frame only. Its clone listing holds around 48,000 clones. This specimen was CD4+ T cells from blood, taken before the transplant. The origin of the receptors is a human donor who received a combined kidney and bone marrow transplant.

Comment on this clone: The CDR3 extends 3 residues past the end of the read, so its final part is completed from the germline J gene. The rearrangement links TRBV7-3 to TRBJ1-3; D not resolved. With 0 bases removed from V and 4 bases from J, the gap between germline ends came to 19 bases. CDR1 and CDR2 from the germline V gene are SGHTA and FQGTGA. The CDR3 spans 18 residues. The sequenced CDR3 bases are TGTGCCAGCAGCTTAACGGGCGTACAAAGTCCCCGAGGAAACACC. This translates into CASSLTGVQSPRGNT. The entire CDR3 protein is CASSLTGVQSPRGNTIYF.

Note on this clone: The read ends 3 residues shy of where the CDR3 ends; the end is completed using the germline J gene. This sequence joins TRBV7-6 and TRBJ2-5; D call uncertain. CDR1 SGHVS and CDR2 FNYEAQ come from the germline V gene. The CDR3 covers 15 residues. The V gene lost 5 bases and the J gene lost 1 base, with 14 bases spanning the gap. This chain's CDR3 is CASSPSATLQETQYF. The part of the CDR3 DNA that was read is TGTGCCAGCAGCCCCTCAGCGACTCTCCAAGAGACC.

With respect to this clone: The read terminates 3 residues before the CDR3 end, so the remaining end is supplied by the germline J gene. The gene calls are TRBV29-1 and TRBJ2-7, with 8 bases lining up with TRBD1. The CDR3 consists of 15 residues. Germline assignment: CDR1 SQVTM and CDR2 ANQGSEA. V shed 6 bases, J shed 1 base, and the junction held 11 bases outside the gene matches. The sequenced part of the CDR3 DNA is TGCAGCGTCGCAGCCGGGACAGGAGGGTCCTACGAG. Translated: CSVAAGTGGSYE. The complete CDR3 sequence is CSVAAGTGGSYEQYF.

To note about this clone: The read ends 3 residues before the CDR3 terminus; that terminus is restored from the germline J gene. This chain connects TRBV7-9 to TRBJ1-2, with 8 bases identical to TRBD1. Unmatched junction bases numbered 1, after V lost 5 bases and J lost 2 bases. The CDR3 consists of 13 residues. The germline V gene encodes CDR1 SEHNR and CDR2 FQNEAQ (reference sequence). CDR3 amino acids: CASSRTGNYGYTF. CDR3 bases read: TGTGCCAGCAGCAGGACAGGGAACTATGGC. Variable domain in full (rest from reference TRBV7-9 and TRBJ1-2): DTGVSQNPRHKITKRGQNVTFRCDPISEHNRLYWYRQTLGQGPEFLTYFQNEAQLEKSRLLSDRFSAERPKGSFSTLEIQRTEQGDSAMYLCASSRTGNYGYTFGSGTRLTVV.

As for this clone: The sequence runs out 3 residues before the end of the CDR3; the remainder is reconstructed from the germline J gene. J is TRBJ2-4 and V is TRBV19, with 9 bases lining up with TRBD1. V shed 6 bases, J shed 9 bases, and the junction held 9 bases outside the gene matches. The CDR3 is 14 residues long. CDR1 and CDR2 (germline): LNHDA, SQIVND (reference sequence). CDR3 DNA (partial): TGTGCCAGTAGGGAAAGGGGACAGGGCGCCATT. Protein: CASRERGQGAI. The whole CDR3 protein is CASRERGQGAIQYF. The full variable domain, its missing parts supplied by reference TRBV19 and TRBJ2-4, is DGGITQSPKYLFRKEGQNVTLSCEQNLNHDAMYWYRQDPGQGLRLIYYSQIVNDFQKGDIAEGYSVSREKKESFPLTVTSAQKNPTAFYLCASRERGQGAIQYFGAGTRLSVL.

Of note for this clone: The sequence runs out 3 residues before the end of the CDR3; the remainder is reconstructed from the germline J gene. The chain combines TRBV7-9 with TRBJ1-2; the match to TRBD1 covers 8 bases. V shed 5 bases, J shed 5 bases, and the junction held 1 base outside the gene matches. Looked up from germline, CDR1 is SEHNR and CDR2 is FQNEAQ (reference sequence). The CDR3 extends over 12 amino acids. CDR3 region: CASSRTGYGYTF. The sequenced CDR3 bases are TGTGCCAGCAGCCGGACAGGGTATGGC.

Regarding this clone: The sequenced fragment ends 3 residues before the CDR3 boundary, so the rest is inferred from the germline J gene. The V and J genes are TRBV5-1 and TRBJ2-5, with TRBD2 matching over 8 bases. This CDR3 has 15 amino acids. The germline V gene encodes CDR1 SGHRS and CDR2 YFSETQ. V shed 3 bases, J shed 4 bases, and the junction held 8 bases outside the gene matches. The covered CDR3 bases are TGCGCCAGCAGCTCCGGGACTAGGCGATTAGAGACC. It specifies CASSSGTRRLET. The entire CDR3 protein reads CASSSGTRRLETQYF.

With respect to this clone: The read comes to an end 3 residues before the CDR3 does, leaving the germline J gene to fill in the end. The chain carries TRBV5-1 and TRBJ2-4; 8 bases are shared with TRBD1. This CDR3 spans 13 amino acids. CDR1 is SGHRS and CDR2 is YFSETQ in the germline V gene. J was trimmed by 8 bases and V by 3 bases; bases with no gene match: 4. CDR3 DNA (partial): TGCGCCAGCAGCTCATTGGACAGGGACATT. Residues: CASSSLDRDI. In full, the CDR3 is CASSSLDRDIQYF.

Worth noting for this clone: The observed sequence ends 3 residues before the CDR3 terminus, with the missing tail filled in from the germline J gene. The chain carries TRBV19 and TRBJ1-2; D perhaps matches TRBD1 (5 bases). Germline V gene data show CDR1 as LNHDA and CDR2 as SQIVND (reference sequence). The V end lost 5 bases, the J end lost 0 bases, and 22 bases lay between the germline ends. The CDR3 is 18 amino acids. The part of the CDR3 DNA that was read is TGTGCCAGTAGTCCATCGAGGGGCGCAGGGATCGCTAACTATGGC. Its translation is CASSPSRGAGIANYG. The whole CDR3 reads CASSPSRGAGIANYGYTF.

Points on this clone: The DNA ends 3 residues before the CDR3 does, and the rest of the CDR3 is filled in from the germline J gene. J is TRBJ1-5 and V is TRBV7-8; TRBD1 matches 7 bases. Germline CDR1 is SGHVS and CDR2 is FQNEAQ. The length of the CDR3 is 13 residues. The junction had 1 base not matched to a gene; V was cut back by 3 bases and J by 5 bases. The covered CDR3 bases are TGTGCCAGCAGCTTTACAGGGGATCAGCCC. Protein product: CASSFTGDQP. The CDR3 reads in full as CASSFTGDQPQHF.

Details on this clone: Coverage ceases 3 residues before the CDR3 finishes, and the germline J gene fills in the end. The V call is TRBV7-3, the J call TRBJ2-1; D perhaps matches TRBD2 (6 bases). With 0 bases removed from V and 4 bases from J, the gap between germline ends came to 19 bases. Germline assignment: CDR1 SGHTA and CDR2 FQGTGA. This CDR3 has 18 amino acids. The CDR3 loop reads CASSLTLPTGLPYNEQFF. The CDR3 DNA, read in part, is TGTGCCAGCAGCTTAACGTTACCAACGGGACTCCCATACAATGAG.

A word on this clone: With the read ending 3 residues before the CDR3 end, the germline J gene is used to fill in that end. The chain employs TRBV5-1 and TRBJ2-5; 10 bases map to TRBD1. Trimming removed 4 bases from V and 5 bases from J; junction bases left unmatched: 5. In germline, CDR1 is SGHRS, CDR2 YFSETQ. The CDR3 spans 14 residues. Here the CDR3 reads CASSLGQGKETQYF. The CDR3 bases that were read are TGCGCCAGCAGCCTGGGACAGGGGAAGGAGACC.

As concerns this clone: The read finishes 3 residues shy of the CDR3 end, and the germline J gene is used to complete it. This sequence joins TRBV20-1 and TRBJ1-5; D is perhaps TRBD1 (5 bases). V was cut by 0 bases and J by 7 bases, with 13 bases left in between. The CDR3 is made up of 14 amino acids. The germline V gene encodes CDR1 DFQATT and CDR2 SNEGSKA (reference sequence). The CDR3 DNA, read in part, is TGCAGTGCTAGAGATCCGTCCCGGGGGCAGCCC. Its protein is CSARDPSRGQP. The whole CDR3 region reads CSARDPSRGQPQHF.

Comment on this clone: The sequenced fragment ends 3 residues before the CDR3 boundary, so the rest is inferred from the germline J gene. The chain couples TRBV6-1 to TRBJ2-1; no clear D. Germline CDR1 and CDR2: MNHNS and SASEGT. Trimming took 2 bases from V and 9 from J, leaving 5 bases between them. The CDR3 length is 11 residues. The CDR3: CASSESREQFF. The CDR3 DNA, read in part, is TGTGCCAGCAGTGAATCTCGTGAG.